These 20 T cell receptor beta chains came from one sample sequenced in a study of T-cell memory formation after mild COVID-19. TCRdb independently ran MiXCR on the 5' RACE reads; one entry per CDR3 protein. The table lists about 110,000 distinct CDR3 sequences, under 15% of them singletons. Material: PBMCs or a T cell subset sorted from them (not recorded which). The receptors originated from a man between 18 and 35 years old who had mild COVID-19 (a few samples of this study predate the infection). Cell type and time point are not known.

V usage is TRBV3-1 and J usage is TRBJ2-4; TRBD2 is a possible D gene (5 bases). V dropped 5 bases and J dropped 0 bases, with 14 bases sitting between them. Germline-derived CDR1 and CDR2 are LGHDT and YNNKEL (reference sequence). There are 16 residues in the CDR3. The CDR3 region has the DNA TGTGCCAGCAGCGACGGAGGAATCTTAGCCAAAAACATTCAGTACTTC. It specifies CASSDGGILAKNIQYF. Supplemented by reference TRBV3-1 and TRBJ2-4, the full variable domain reads DTAVSQTPKYLVTQMGNDKSIKCEQNLGHDTMYWYKQDSKKFLKIMFSYNNKELIINETVPNRFSPKSPDKAHLNLHINSLELGDSAVYFCASSDGGILAKNIQYFGAGTRLSVL.

This sequence joins TRBV6-6 and TRBJ2-1; TRBD1 matches 9 bases. The closer fit of TRBJ2-7 to the DNA end suggests the J call may be wrong. The germline V gene has CDR1 MNHNY and CDR2 SVGAGI (reference sequence). This CDR3 is 14 amino acids long. The CDR3 protein is CASSKYRGPYEQYF. CDR3 sequence (DNA): TGTGCCAGCAGTAAGTACAGGGGGCCCTACGAGCAGTACTTC.

The chain employs TRBV5-1 and TRBJ2-7; D gene unclear. The CDR3 is 13 residues long. The V end was cut by 0 bases, the J end by 5 bases, with 9 bases between. Germline values: CDR1 SGHRS, CDR2 YFSETQ. This CDR3 is CASSLVPGNEQYV. The CDR3 nucleotides are TGCGCCAGCAGCTTGGTCCCTGGGAACGAGCAGTACGTC.

This clonotype turned up a few times. J is TRBJ2-3 and V is TRBV7-9; 8 bases are shared with TRBD2. V lost 6 bases, J lost 0 bases, and 5 bases stayed unmatched. The CDR3 totals 15 residues. Germline V CDR1 and CDR2: SEHNR, FQNEAQ (reference sequence). The CDR3 DNA follows: TGTGCCAGCAGGTCGACTAGCGCGAGCACAGATACGCAGTATTTT. This encodes CASRSTSASTDTQYF.

The chain uses TRBV4-1 and TRBJ2-1; the D gene is possibly TRBD1 (5 bases). The CDR3 sequence is 14 residues long. Trimming shortened V by 1 base and J by 9 bases, and 13 bases separated the two germline ends. Germline CDR1 and CDR2: MGHRA and YSYEKL. The CDR3 spells CASSQVAGNREQFF. For the CDR3, the DNA is TGCGCCAGCAGCCAAGTGGCAGGGAACCGTGAGCAGTTCTTC.

This clonotype was recorded a few times. V and J are TRBV5-1 and TRBJ2-5; 9 bases map to TRBD1. V was pared by 3 bases and J by 4 bases, with 7 bases of the junction left unmatched. The CDR3 extends over 15 amino acids. Germline lookup yields CDR1 SGHRS and CDR2 YFSETQ. The CDR3 reads CASSSGQGIRETQYF. Here the CDR3 DNA reads TGCGCCAGCAGCTCAGGACAGGGGATCAGAGAGACCCAGTACTTC.

This clonotype was counted at least ten times. This sequence joins TRBV7-2 and TRBJ2-1; D unresolved. Germline CDR1 and CDR2: SGHTA and FQGNSA. The CDR3 spans 15 residues. V was pared by 1 base and J by 0 bases, with 7 bases between. CDR3 DNA: TGTGCCAGCAGCTTAGTCCTGAGCTCCTACAATGAGCAGTTCTTC. Residues: CASSLVLSSYNEQFF.

The chain links TRBV7-9 to TRBJ2-7; the D gene is possibly TRBD2 (6 bases). V lost 2 bases to trimming and J lost 4 bases, with 12 bases between them. CDR3 length: 14 residues. CDR1 is SEHNR and CDR2 is FQNEAQ in the germline V gene (reference sequence). CDR3 sequence reads: CASSLLSGEYEQYV. In DNA form, the CDR3 reads TGTGCCAGCAGCTTACTTAGCGGTGAATACGAGCAGTACGTC.

This clonotype has just a few counts. The DNA for the CDR3 is TGTGCCAGCAGTGGGACTAGCGGGGCAGATACGCAGTATTTT. This gives the protein CASSGTSGADTQYF. The chain employs TRBV6-4 and TRBJ2-3, with TRBD2 identical over 12 bases. CDR1 is MRHNA and CDR2 is SNTAGT in the germline V gene. Germline trimming cut 4 bases from V and 4 bases from J; bases unmatched to any gene: 0. The CDR3 loop spans 14 amino acids.

The chain couples TRBV6-2 or TRBV6-3 to TRBJ2-3; a weak D match, TRBD2 (5 bases). Germline V gene data show CDR1 as MNHEY and CDR2 as SVGEGT. With 5 bases removed from V and 5 bases from J, the gap between germline ends came to 11 bases. This CDR3 is 13 amino acids long. The CDR3, as DNA: TGTGCCAGCAGTCAACTAGTCGTAGATACGCAGTATTTT. Amino acids: CASSQLVVDTQYF.

In this sample, this clonotype turned up many times. The chain recombines TRBV4-3 with TRBJ1-4; 9 bases match TRBD1. The CDR3 extends over 16 amino acids. Germline loops: CDR1 LGHNA, CDR2 YSLEER. After removal of 1 base from V and 5 bases from J, the junction contained 5 bases not matched to a gene. The CDR3 is CASSQAPGTGNEKLFF. For the CDR3, the DNA is TGCGCCAGCAGCCAAGCCCCCGGGACAGGGAATGAAAAACTGTTTTTT.

J is TRBJ1-1 and V is TRBV21-1; whether TRBD1, the table's D call, matches the DNA was not checked. TRBV21-1 is labeled a pseudogene. The CDR3 extends over 18 amino acids. The CDR3 DNA follows: TGTGCCAGCAGCATACGACGTCGGGGGGCTGGCTTGAACACTGAAGCTTTCTTT. Residues: CASSIRRRGAGLNTEAFF.

In its sample, this clonotype was seen a few times. This sequence joins TRBV7-2 and TRBJ2-2; D unclear. This CDR3 region has 13 residues. Germline CDR1 and CDR2: SGHTA and FQGNSA. Trimming shortened V by 5 bases and J by 3 bases, and 7 bases separated the two germline ends. The chain's CDR3 is CASSLVDTGELFF. CDR3 in DNA: TGTGCCAGCAGCCTTGTGGACACCGGGGAGCTGTTTTTT.

J is TRBJ1-1 and V is TRBV20-1; D is possibly TRBD1 (5 bases). This CDR3 region has 14 residues. From germline, CDR1 is DFQATT and CDR2 SNEGSKA (reference sequence). Between the trimmed V and J ends, which lost 0 bases and 2 bases, there was a span of 10 bases. This CDR3 reads CSAREVRDNTEAFF. The CDR3 DNA sequence: TGCAGTGCTAGAGAGGTCAGGGATAACACTGAAGCTTTCTTT.

The chain uses TRBV6-5 and TRBJ1-6; D unclear. The CDR3 extends over 13 amino acids. The V and J ends lost 7 bases and 7 bases respectively, with 11 bases between them. CDR1 is MNHEY and CDR2 is SVGAGI in the germline V gene. In DNA, the CDR3 is TGTGCCAGCACCCCGGGAGGAAATTCACCCCTCCACTTT. Residues: CASTPGGNSPLHF.

This clonotype was found a few times. The V gene is TRBV7-6, the J gene TRBJ1-1; 9 nucleotides match TRBD1. The junction had 7 bases not matched to a gene; V was cut back by 5 bases and J by 6 bases. The CDR3 is 14 residues long. CDR1 and CDR2 (germline): SGHVS, FNYEAQ. The CDR3 sequence is CASSAGQGDSEAFF. CDR3 DNA sequence: TGTGCCAGCAGCGCGGGACAGGGAGACTCTGAAGCTTTCTTT.

The chain recombines TRBV5-6 with TRBJ1-2, with D tentatively TRBD1 (6 bases). The CDR3 sequence is 15 residues long. V was clipped by 4 bases and J by 3 bases, with 16 bases between them. The germline V gene has CDR1 SGHDT and CDR2 YYEEEE. In DNA form, the CDR3 reads TGTGCCAGCAGCCAGTGGGACACCACTTACTATGGCTACACCTTC. Protein: CASSQWDTTYYGYTF. The variable domain in full, completed from reference TRBV5-6 and TRBJ1-2, reads DAGVTQSPTHLIKTRGQQVTLRCSPKSGHDTVSWYQQALGQGPQFIFQYYEEEERQRGNFPDRFSGHQFPNYSSELNVNALLLGDSALYLCASSQWDTTYYGYTFGSGTRLTVV.

The J gene is TRBJ1-5, the V gene TRBV6-2 or TRBV6-3; no clear D. Trimming cost V 0 bases and J 7 bases, with 10 bases left between them. The CDR3 has 14 amino acids. The germline V gene encodes CDR1 MNHEY and CDR2 SVGEGT. CDR3 in amino acids: CASSYSIEWQPQHF. The CDR3 nucleotides read TGTGCCAGCAGTTACTCGATAGAGTGGCAGCCCCAGCATTTT.

V and J are TRBV7-2 and TRBJ2-7, with TRBD1 identical over 7 bases. Per the germline V gene, CDR1 is SGHTA and CDR2 is FQGNSA. V was pared by 1 base and J by 4 bases, with 7 bases of the junction left unmatched. The CDR3 runs 15 residues. As DNA, the CDR3 is TGTGCCAGCAGCTTAGTTAGAGGGGGCGCGTACGAGCAGTACTTC. Protein: CASSLVRGGAYEQYF.

The V and J genes are TRBV15 and TRBJ1-2; 10 nucleotides line up with TRBD1. The V and J ends lost 0 bases and 6 bases, in that order; junction bases with no gene match: 1. Looked up from germline, CDR1 is LNHNV and CDR2 is YYDKDF (reference sequence). This CDR3 spans 14 amino acids. The CDR3 reads CATSREGTGDGYTF. In DNA, the CDR3 is TGTGCCACCAGCAGAGAGGGGACAGGGGATGGCTACACCTTC.